Below, 12 T cell receptor beta chains from the same sample are listed, as sequenced in a study of cytomegalovirus exposure and HLA in healthy donors. The PCR had 60 Vbeta and 13 Jbeta primers. Clones were read by immunoSEQ multiplex PCR, and TCRdb kept only the in-frame ones, dropping some. The sample consists of 150,000 to 200,000 clones, around 68% of them appearing once. The sequencing sample was made of PBMCs. These TCRs come from a man between 35 and 55 years old in good health and CMV-seronegative.

Worth noting for this clone: One junction end does not reproduce the germline sequence, and a read error may be involved. This chain uses TRBV7-9 with TRBJ1-4; 7 nucleotides match TRBD1. The CDR3 has 12 amino acids. CDR1 is SEHNR and CDR2 is FQNEAQ in the germline V gene (reference sequence). CDR3 residues: CASSLVGQTVTF. The CDR3 bases are TGTGCCAGCAGCTTAGTGGGACAGACGGTGACTTTT.

The chain combines TRBV20-1 with TRBJ1-5; 7 nucleotides match TRBD1. V dropped 6 bases and J dropped 11; count of bases not matched to a gene: 7. The germline CDR1 and CDR2 sequences are DFQATT and SNEGSKA (reference sequence). This CDR3 is built from 11 residues. The CDR3 DNA sequence: TGCAGTGCAACGACAGGGCTGACCCAGCATTTT. This encodes CSATTGLTQHF.

The chain links TRBV11-3 to TRBJ2-3; maybe TRBD2 (6 bases). CDR1 and CDR2 (germline): SGHNT, YENEEA. The CDR3 is made up of 14 amino acids. The V gene lost 5 bases and the J gene lost 4 bases, with 13 bases spanning the gap. The CDR3 spells CASSAVRGSDTQYF. Here the CDR3 DNA reads TGTGCCAGCAGCGCGGTGCGGGGATCAGATACGCAGTATTTT.

V gene TRBV19 combines with J gene TRBJ2-5; TRBD1 might be the D (5 bases). The CDR3 spans 13 residues. The germline gives CDR1 LNHDA, CDR2 SQIVND (reference sequence). Trimming cost V 5 bases and J 7 bases, with 14 bases left between them. In nucleotides, the CDR3 is TGTGCCAGTAGTTTGGACACCCAGGGGACCCAGTACTTC. Translated: CASSLDTQGTQYF.

This clone was observed a handful of times. This chain connects TRBV7-3 to TRBJ2-2; the match to TRBD2 covers 9 bases. Germline CDR1 and CDR2: SGHTA and FQGTGA. This CDR3 is 17 amino acids long. Germline trimming cut 5 bases from V and 1 base from J; bases unmatched to any gene: 8. The CDR3 nucleotides are TGTGCCAGCAGCCCCACCCTGACTAGCGGGAACACCGGGGAGCTGTTTTTT. Its protein product is CASSPTLTSGNTGELFF.

The chain carries TRBV7-9 and TRBJ2-7; 7 nucleotides align to TRBD1. CDR3 size: 14 residues. After removal of 3 bases from V and 4 bases from J, the junction contained 6 bases not matched to a gene. Germline values: CDR1 SEHNR, CDR2 FQNEAQ (reference sequence). DNA of the CDR3: TGTGCCAGCAGCTTTCCGGGACAGATATACGAGCAGTACTTC. As protein: CASSFPGQIYEQYF. Full variable domain (outside the CDR3, taken from reference TRBV7-9 and TRBJ2-7): DTGVSQNPRHKITKRGQNVTFRCDPISEHNRLYWYRQTLGQGPEFLTYFQNEAQLEKSRLLSDRFSAERPKGSFSTLEIQRTEQGDSAMYLCASSFPGQIYEQYFGPGTRLTVT.

The V call is TRBV19, the J call TRBJ1-5; D gene ambiguous. V was clipped by 1 base and J by 4 bases, with 14 bases between them. This CDR3 is built from 16 residues. Germline V lookup: CDR1 LNHDA, CDR2 SQIVND (reference sequence). CDR3 sequence (DNA): TGTGCCAGTAGTATAGGAGGCAGAGCAAATAATCAGCCCCAGCATTTT. Its translation: CASSIGGRANNQPQHF.

Of note for this clone: The sample has other DNA sequences that encode this CDR3 too. In nucleotides, the CDR3 is TGTGCCTGGAAGGCGGGCCGTGGGATTGAAAAACTGTTTTTT. Amino acids: CAWKAGRGIEKLFF. The J gene is TRBJ1-4, the V gene TRBV30; D uncertain. The CDR3 is made up of 14 amino acids. Deletions cut 4 bases from V and 7 bases from J, with 16 bases between. CDR1 GTSNPN and CDR2 SVGIG come from the germline V gene (reference sequence).

V and J are TRBV2 and TRBJ2-1; TRBD1 might be the D (5 bases). Trimming shortened V by 1 base and J by 6 bases, and 10 bases separated the two germline ends. Germline lookup yields CDR1 SNHLY and CDR2 FYNNEI. The CDR3 runs 14 residues. Written as DNA, the CDR3 is TGTGCCAGCAGTGAAGAGGCAGGGCGCAATGAGCAGTTCTTC. It translates to CASSEEAGRNEQFF.

The rearrangement links TRBV5-4 to TRBJ2-5; 7 nucleotides agree with TRBD1. Germline V lookup: CDR1 SGHNT, CDR2 YYREEE (reference sequence). The CDR3 has 15 residues. Trimming cost V 2 bases and J 1 base; bases outside gene matches: 5. The CDR3 DNA reads TGTGCCAGCAGCTTAGGACAGGCCGCCCAAGAGACCCAGTACTTC. The encoded protein is CASSLGQAAQETQYF.

This clone was detected once. The genes are TRBV7-2 and TRBJ1-6; possibly TRBD1 for D (5 bases). This CDR3 region has 16 residues. Germline V gene sequence: CDR1 SGHTA, CDR2 FQGNSA. V was trimmed by 1 base and J by 9 bases, leaving 16 bases between them. This CDR3 reads CASSLVAAGDGSPLHF. The CDR3 coding sequence is TGTGCCAGCAGCTTAGTAGCAGCGGGGGACGGTTCACCCCTCCACTTT.

With regard to this clone: The junction and the germline gene differ at one end; a read error may be behind it. This chain links TRBV7-9 with TRBJ2-3, with TRBD2 matching over 9 bases. From germline, CDR1 is SEHNR and CDR2 FQNEAQ (reference sequence). CDR3 length equals 16 residues. As DNA, the CDR3 is TGTTCCAGCAGATCCGGACTAGCGATAAACTCAGATACGCAGTATTTT. It is translated as CSSRSGLAINSDTQYF. The full variable domain, completed using reference TRBV7-9 and TRBJ2-3, is DTGVSQNPRHKITKRGQNVTFRCDPISEHNRLYWYRQTLGQGPEFLTYFQNEAQLEKSRLLSDRFSAERPKGSFSTLEIQRTEQGDSAMYLCSSRSGLAINSDTQYFGPGTRLTVL.